One and the same sample provided the 15 T cell receptor beta chains below, sequenced in a study of beta chain features in type 1 diabetes. Of the isolated RNA, all was reverse transcribed, and so the sequenced material was expressed TCRB transcripts. TCRdb's copy holds only in-frame clones and misses some; the assay was immunoSEQ multiplex PCR. The repertoire includes 970,000 or so clones, 17% of them detected once, and around 0.02% sits in the top ten. The material sequenced was naive CD4+ T cells from blood. These receptors were collected from a woman aged 18-29 years in good health.

This clone was found a few times. The chain employs TRBV5-4 and TRBJ2-1; the D gene is possibly TRBD2 (6 bases). This CDR3 contains 14 residues. V lost 5 bases and J 4 bases, leaving 13 bases between the germline ends. The germline CDR1 and CDR2 sequences are SGHNT and YYREEE (reference sequence). CDR3 region: CASRSPGLYNEQFF. The CDR3 coding sequence is TGTGCCAGCAGATCACCGGGACTGTACAATGAGCAGTTCTTC. Together with reference TRBV5-4 and TRBJ2-1, the CDR3 gives the full variable domain: ETGVTQSPTHLIKTRGQQVTLRCSSQSGHNTVSWYQQALGQGPQFIFQYYREEENGRGNFPPRFSGLQFPNYSSELNVNALELDDSALYLCASRSPGLYNEQFFGPGTRLTVL.

In this sample, this clone turned up a few times. The chain links TRBV4-3 to TRBJ2-2; 7 positions match TRBD1. The CDR3 contains 15 residues. Germline CDR1 is LGHNA and CDR2 is YSLEER. Germline trimming cut 4 bases from V and 5 bases from J; bases unmatched to any gene: 7. The CDR3 sequence is CASSPSPGGTGELFF. The CDR3 DNA is TGCGCCAGCAGCCCTAGTCCAGGGGGTACCGGGGAGCTGTTTTTT.

V usage is TRBV5-6 and J usage is TRBJ1-5; D is ambiguous. The V end was cut by 4 bases, the J end by 1 base, with 9 bases between. CDR3 length: 14 amino acids. Per the germline V gene, CDR1 is SGHDT and CDR2 is YYEEEE. This CDR3 reads CASSPGMSNQPQHF. CDR3 nucleotides: TGTGCCAGCAGCCCGGGAATGAGCAATCAGCCCCAGCATTTT.

Only a few counts were recorded for this clone. V is TRBV7-2 and J is TRBJ1-1; D is uncertain. V was cut by 3 bases and J by 2 bases, with 13 bases left in between. This CDR3 is built from 15 residues. Per the germline V gene, CDR1 is SGHTA and CDR2 is FQGNSA. The CDR3: CASSLLSLGNTEAFF. CDR3 bases: TGTGCCAGCAGCTTGCTATCCCTCGGAAACACTGAAGCTTTCTTT.

V gene TRBV11-1 combines with J gene TRBJ1-2; no clear D gene. V was shortened by 5 bases and J by 2 bases, with 12 bases between the two germline ends. The CDR3 has 14 amino acids. Germline CDR1 and CDR2: SGHAT and FQDESV (reference sequence). The CDR3 region is CASSVGGSNYGYTF. The CDR3 bases are TGTGCCAGCAGCGTTGGTGGGAGCAACTATGGCTACACCTTC.

V is TRBV28 and J is TRBJ2-2; TRBD2 agrees at 8 bases. Germline CDR1 and CDR2: MDHEN and SYDVKM. This CDR3 is built from 20 residues. V was clipped by 2 bases and J by 4 bases; unmatched bases: 18. The CDR3 here is CASSLGKPFPAGVITGELFF. The CDR3, as DNA: TGTGCCAGCAGTTTAGGCAAACCTTTTCCAGCGGGAGTTATCACCGGGGAGCTGTTTTTT. Full variable domain (rest looked up from reference TRBV28 and TRBJ2-2): DVKVTQSSRYLVKRTGEKVFLECVQDMDHENMFWYRQDPGLGLRLIYFSYDVKMKEKGDIPEGYSVSREKKERFSLILESASTNQTSMYLCASSLGKPFPAGVITGELFFGEGSRLTVL.

This clone was detected only a few times. The chain links TRBV2 to TRBJ2-5; 9 bases map to TRBD1. The V and J ends lost 6 bases and 0 bases, in that order; junction bases with no gene match: 11. This CDR3 spans 17 amino acids. Germline V gene data show CDR1 as SNHLY and CDR2 as FYNNEI. DNA for the CDR3: TGTGCCAGCAGACCGGGACAGGGTCCTAGTAACCAAGAGACCCAGTACTTC. Translating gives CASRPGQGPSNQETQYF.

This clone was seen more than once but under ten times. The chain carries TRBV10-2 and TRBJ2-5; D call uncertain. The CDR3 runs 12 residues. Germline CDR1 is WSHSY and CDR2 is SAAADI. Trimming shortened V by 3 bases and J by 4 bases, and 6 bases separated the two germline ends. CDR3 loop: CASSEAIETQYF. CDR3 nucleotide sequence: TGCGCCAGCAGTGAAGCAATAGAGACCCAGTACTTC.

This clone has a handful of counts. The rearrangement uses TRBV7-3 and TRBJ1-5; D is perhaps TRBD1 (6 bases). The germline CDR1 and CDR2 sequences are SGHTA and FQGTGA. The CDR3 spans 15 residues. V gave up 2 bases and J gave up 6 bases, with 14 bases separating them. CDR3 nucleotides: TGTGCCAGCAGCTTATATCAGGGGCGAGGTCAGCCCCAGCATTTT. Its translation is CASSLYQGRGQPQHF.

There are a few counts of this clone. The rearrangement links TRBV10-3 to TRBJ2-3; TRBD2 agrees at 14 bases. The V gene's germline CDR1 is ENHRY and CDR2 SYGVKD. The CDR3 is 13 residues long. V was pared by 10 bases and J by 5 bases, with 2 bases of the junction left unmatched. The CDR3 DNA reads as TGTGCCACGGGACTAGCGGGAGAAGATACGCAGTATTTT. It translates to CATGLAGEDTQYF.

The chain joins TRBV25-1 to TRBJ1-2; D not resolved. V was pared by 3 bases and J by 5 bases, with 16 bases between. This CDR3 has 15 residues. Germline lookup yields CDR1 MGHDK and CDR2 SYGVNS. CDR3 sequence reads: CASSEGGSPVYGYTF. In nucleotides, the CDR3 is TGTGCCAGCAGTGAGGGAGGGTCCCCCGTTTATGGCTACACCTTC.

The gene calls are TRBV27 and TRBJ2-1; 10 bases fit TRBD2. Looked up from germline, CDR1 is MNHEY and CDR2 is SMNVEV (reference sequence). Trimming took 4 bases from V and 7 from J; bases not matched to a gene: 16. The CDR3 spans 18 residues. CDR3 coding DNA: TGTGCCAGCAGTTCCCCTAGCGGGAGAACGGCATTACGAAATGAGCAGTTCTTC. Translated, it gives CASSSPSGRTALRNEQFF.

CDR3 amino acids: CASSKMGLAGDEQYF. The CDR3 DNA reads TGTGCCAGCAGTAAAATGGGACTAGCGGGAGATGAGCAGTACTTC. The V gene is TRBV2, the J gene TRBJ2-7; 14 bases align to TRBD2. Unmatched junction bases numbered 7, after V lost 5 bases and J lost 7 bases. CDR1 is SNHLY, CDR2 FYNNEI, per germline. CDR3 length: 15 amino acids. The full variable domain, with the rest looked up from reference TRBV2 and TRBJ2-7, is EPEVTQTPSHQVTQMGQEVILRCVPISNHLYFYWYRQILGQKVEFLVSFYNNEISEKSEIFDDQFSVERPDGSNFTLKIRSTKLEDSAMYFCASSKMGLAGDEQYFGPGTRLTVT.

This clone has more than one count but fewer than ten. This rearrangement joins TRBV6-5 to TRBJ2-1; D gene uncertain. Trimming took 6 bases from V and 0 from J, leaving 12 bases between them. This CDR3 comprises 15 residues. Germline lookup yields CDR1 MNHEY and CDR2 SVGAGI. DNA of the CDR3: TGTGCCAGCAGCCCGAATTTTAGCTCCTACAATGAGCAGTTCTTC. As protein: CASSPNFSSYNEQFF.

The gene calls are TRBV7-9 and TRBJ2-2, with D perhaps matching TRBD1 (5 bases). CDR3 length equals 14 residues. CDR1 and CDR2 from the germline V gene are SEHNR and FQNEAQ (reference sequence). The ends were cut back, 7 bases at V and 3 bases at J, with 12 bases in the middle. CDR3 loop: CASTREGDTGELFF. CDR3 sequence (DNA): TGTGCCAGCACCCGTGAAGGGGACACCGGGGAGCTGTTTTTT.